These 25 T cell receptor beta chains originate from one sample sequenced in a study of cytomegalovirus exposure and HLA in healthy donors. Amplification used 60 Vbeta primers and 13 Jbeta primers. Here immunoSEQ multiplex PCR was the method, and the copy in TCRdb shows in-frame clones only, minus some. The profile shows roughly 140,000 clones, roughly 79% of them singletons. The sequenced material came from PBMCs. Receptor source: a woman between 40 and 50 years old in good health and CMV-seropositive.

The chain joins TRBV9 to TRBJ1-2, with 11 nucleotides matching TRBD1. The CDR3 consists of 15 residues. CDR1 SGDLS and CDR2 YYNGEE come from the germline V gene. V shed 4 bases and J 6 bases; nucleotides not matched to a gene: 8. Here the CDR3 DNA reads TGTGCCAGCAGCTCGAGGGGACAGGGGGTCGATGGCTACACCTTC. Its translation is CASSSRGQGVDGYTF.

The chain links TRBV6-1 to TRBJ1-1; possibly TRBD1 for D (6 bases). The germline CDR1 and CDR2 sequences are MNHNS and SASEGT. The CDR3 consists of 18 residues. V shed 0 bases and J shed 1 base, with 18 bases lying between them. The CDR3 loop reads CASSEALQGRRTNTEAFF. CDR3 nucleotide sequence: TGTGCCAGCAGTGAAGCGCTTCAGGGGCGCAGGACGAACACTGAAGCTTTCTTT.

Remarks on this clone: The sample holds other DNA sequences that translate to the same CDR3. V gene TRBV12-5 combines with J gene TRBJ2-7; D may be TRBD2 (5 bases). Germline values: CDR1 LGHNT, CDR2 FRNRAP. The CDR3 runs to 12 residues. The ends were cut back, 9 bases at V and 7 bases at J, with 16 bases in the middle. The CDR3 nucleotides read TGTGCTAGCCGGCCAGACTACGGAGAGCAGTACTTC. Protein sequence: CASRPDYGEQYF.

This chain joins TRBV5-4 and TRBJ2-7; a weak D match, TRBD2 (5 bases). The germline V gene has CDR1 SGHNT and CDR2 YYREEE (reference sequence). Trimming took off 4 bases at V and 2 bases at J, with 10 bases between the two ends. The CDR3 runs to 13 residues. CDR3 coding DNA: TGTGCCAGCAGCCGTTTCGGGACCTACGAGCAGTACTTC. It codes for CASSRFGTYEQYF.

The chain is built from TRBV19 and TRBJ1-2; 7 nucleotides agree with TRBD1. The CDR3 contains 13 residues. Germline V lookup: CDR1 LNHDA, CDR2 SQIVND (reference sequence). J gave up 2 bases and V 4 bases, and 1 base lay outside the gene matches. The CDR3 spells CASSRTGNYGYTF. The CDR3 DNA reads as TGTGCCAGTAGTAGGACAGGCAACTATGGCTACACCTTC.

The chain combines TRBV6-4 with TRBJ2-1, with 8 bases that match TRBD2. Germline V gives CDR1 MRHNA, CDR2 SNTAGT. The V segment lost 3 bases and the J segment 7 bases; nucleotides outside the gene matches: 8. The CDR3 is made up of 15 amino acids. CDR3 residues: CASSEYGGAGNEQFF. As DNA, the CDR3 is TGTGCCAGCAGTGAATACGGGGGGGCGGGTAATGAGCAGTTCTTC.

V is TRBV6-1 and J is TRBJ1-1, with D unresolved. The CDR3 is 13 residues long. CDR1 and CDR2 from the germline V gene are MNHNS and SASEGT. Trimming cost V 2 bases and J 6 bases, with 10 bases left between them. The DNA for the CDR3 is TGTGCCAGCAGTGAACGTGTGTCCGCTGAAGCTTTCTTT. Its translation: CASSERVSAEAFF.

This clone has just one count. The chain joins TRBV7-2 to TRBJ2-5; no firm D call. The CDR3 extends over 13 amino acids. V was trimmed by 4 bases and J by 4 bases, leaving 10 bases between them. Looked up from germline, CDR1 is SGHTA and CDR2 is FQGNSA. This CDR3 is CASSSLQRETQYF. CDR3 DNA: TGTGCCAGCAGCTCCCTTCAGCGAGAGACCCAGTACTTC.

The chain recombines TRBV6-6 with TRBJ1-2; possibly TRBD1 for D (6 bases). The germline CDR1 and CDR2 sequences are MNHNY and SVGAGI (reference sequence). The V end lost 6 bases, the J end lost 4 bases, and 18 bases lay between the germline ends. This CDR3 contains 15 residues. The CDR3 nucleotides read TGTGCCAGCAGACTCACCACAGGGAATCGCTATGGCTACACCTTC. It encodes CASRLTTGNRYGYTF.

The chain links TRBV18 to TRBJ1-4; tentatively, D is TRBD1 (5 bases). The germline V gene has CDR1 KGHSH and CDR2 LQKENI. CDR3 size: 16 residues. V lost 0 bases, J lost 7 bases, and 15 bases lay in between. CDR3 nucleotide sequence: TGTGCCAGCTCACCACCGGCGGGCGGGACGGGTGAAAAACTGTTTTTT. Translated, it gives CASSPPAGGTGEKLFF.

This clone is a singleton in its sample. The genes are TRBV19 and TRBJ2-5, with a possible D match to TRBD2 (5 bases). The CDR3 totals 13 residues. V was trimmed by 6 bases and J by 7 bases, leaving 15 bases between them. CDR1 and CDR2 (germline): LNHDA, SQIVND (reference sequence). CDR3 coding DNA: TGTGCCAGTAGGGGGAGCCTGCTGGGGACCCAGTACTTC. It encodes CASRGSLLGTQYF.

CDR3 DNA sequence: TGTGCCAGTGACAGGGGGCTGTCTTACGAGCAGTACTTC. Amino acids: CASDRGLSYEQYF. The V gene is TRBV6-1, the J gene TRBJ2-7; 10 bases agree with TRBD1. Germline V gene sequence: CDR1 MNHNS, CDR2 SASEGT. The V gene end was trimmed by 9 bases and the J gene end by 4 bases; junction bases not matched to a gene: 6. This CDR3 spans 13 amino acids.

This clone has only one observation. The chain uses TRBV10-3 and TRBJ2-1; 16 nucleotides align to TRBD2. Germline V gene lookup returns CDR1 ENHRY and CDR2 SYGVKD. The CDR3 runs 17 residues. Trimming at V came to 2 bases and at J to 10 bases, leaving 8 bases not matched to a gene. The CDR3 coding sequence is TGTGCCATCAGTGAGGGGACTAGCGGGGGGGCGGGAAAAGAGCAGTTCTTC. Translated, it gives CAISEGTSGGAGKEQFF.

CDR3 nucleotide sequence: TGTGCCAGCAGTGCCAACCCGGGGAGTAACTATGGCTACACCTTC. As protein: CASSANPGSNYGYTF. V gene TRBV6-4 combines with J gene TRBJ1-2; D remains unclear. This CDR3 region has 15 residues. The V end was cut by 4 bases, the J end by 1 base, with 13 bases between. Germline CDR1 and CDR2: MRHNA and SNTAGT.

The chain links TRBV6-1 to TRBJ2-4; 7 bases match TRBD2. V shed 4 bases and J 8 bases; nucleotides not matched to a gene: 5. The germline V gene encodes CDR1 MNHNS and CDR2 SASEGT. CDR3 length: 13 residues. The CDR3 coding sequence is TGTGCCAGCAGTGTGGGGGGGGAATACATTCAGTACTTC. Protein product: CASSVGGEYIQYF.

V and J are TRBV7-3 and TRBJ2-7, with 16 bases identical to TRBD2. Germline V lookup: CDR1 SGHTA, CDR2 FQGTGA. Trimming cost V 10 bases and J 7 bases; bases outside gene matches: 13. This CDR3 contains 16 residues. This CDR3 reads CANAGTSGGAWGEQYF. The CDR3, as DNA: TGTGCCAACGCCGGGACTAGCGGGGGGGCCTGGGGGGAGCAGTACTTC.

The J gene is TRBJ2-3, the V gene TRBV27; weak D call: TRBD1 (5 bases). V shed 5 bases and J shed 0 bases, with 9 bases lying between them. The CDR3 has 14 residues. Germline V CDR1 and CDR2: MNHEY, SMNVEV (reference sequence). The CDR3 is CASSNRGSTDTQYF. Written as DNA, the CDR3 is TGTGCCAGCAGTAATAGGGGCAGCACAGATACGCAGTATTTT.

This sequence joins TRBV13 and TRBJ2-5; perhaps TRBD1 as D (6 bases). CDR3 length: 12 amino acids. V was shortened by 6 bases and J by 7 bases, with 12 bases between the two germline ends. Per the germline V gene, CDR1 is PRHDT and CDR2 is FYEKMQ (reference sequence). DNA of the CDR3: TGTGCCAGCAGTGGTGGACAGAGGACCCAGTACTTC. Encoded protein: CASSGGQRTQYF.

The chain carries TRBV15 and TRBJ1-5; no clear D. This CDR3 spans 16 amino acids. Trimming shortened V by 4 bases and J by 0 bases, and 13 bases separated the two germline ends. Germline-derived CDR1 and CDR2 are LNHNV and YYDKDF (reference sequence). The CDR3 sequence: CATSKDTLYSNQPQHF. CDR3 nucleotides: TGTGCCACCAGCAAAGACACACTATATAGCAATCAGCCCCAGCATTTT.

The chain has TRBV29-1 and TRBJ2-7; 9 nucleotides line up with TRBD2. Germline V gene data show CDR1 as SQVTM and CDR2 as ANQGSEA. The V segment lost 0 bases and the J segment 7 bases; nucleotides outside the gene matches: 16. This CDR3 comprises 17 residues. CDR3 sequence reads: CSVEEYGSGGPTGEQYF. The DNA of the CDR3 is TGCAGCGTTGAAGAATATGGCAGCGGGGGGCCGACGGGGGAGCAGTACTTC.

V gene TRBV19 combines with J gene TRBJ2-3; 7 bases match TRBD1. This CDR3 region has 14 residues. Germline trimming cut 3 bases from V and 4 bases from J; bases unmatched to any gene: 4. In germline, CDR1 is LNHDA, CDR2 SQIVND (reference sequence). This chain's CDR3 is CASSIGQVADTQYF. CDR3 bases: TGTGCCAGTAGTATCGGACAGGTCGCAGATACGCAGTATTTT.

The table lists this clone with a count of one. The gene calls are TRBV9 and TRBJ2-3, with D possibly being TRBD2 (6 bases). There are 14 residues in the CDR3. Trimming took 4 bases from V and 4 from J, leaving 13 bases between them. CDR1 SGDLS and CDR2 YYNGEE come from the germline V gene. CDR3 nucleotide sequence: TGTGCCAGCAGCACTCAAACTAGCTCAGATACGCAGTATTTT. Amino acids: CASSTQTSSDTQYF.

CDR3 sequence: CAFSTAGKRNTGELFF. CDR3 in DNA: TGTGCCTTTTCGACTGCTGGAAAAAGGAACACCGGGGAGCTGTTTTTT. The chain employs TRBV30 and TRBJ2-2; D not certain. Germline V gene sequence: CDR1 GTSNPN, CDR2 SVGIG (reference sequence). The CDR3 length is 16 residues. The V gene lost 7 bases and the J gene lost 1 base, with 19 bases spanning the gap.

This clone was detected only a few times. The chain is built from TRBV7-9 and TRBJ2-5; TRBD1 matches 7 bases. The V segment lost 2 bases and the J segment 4 bases; nucleotides outside the gene matches: 13. Germline V gene sequence: CDR1 SEHNR, CDR2 FQNEAQ (reference sequence). The CDR3 extends over 17 amino acids. CDR3 in amino acids: CASSLRQGLGFVETQYF. The CDR3 DNA follows: TGTGCCAGCAGCTTACGACAGGGTTTGGGATTTGTAGAGACCCAGTACTTC.

The chain combines TRBV19 with TRBJ2-7, with a weak D call TRBD1 (5 bases). Deletions cut 5 bases from V and 0 bases from J, with 11 bases between. The CDR3 loop spans 14 amino acids. CDR1 is LNHDA and CDR2 is SQIVND in the germline V gene (reference sequence). CDR3 in amino acids: CASSWGRSSYEQYF. In DNA form, the CDR3 reads TGTGCCAGTAGTTGGGGCAGGAGCTCCTACGAGCAGTACTTC.